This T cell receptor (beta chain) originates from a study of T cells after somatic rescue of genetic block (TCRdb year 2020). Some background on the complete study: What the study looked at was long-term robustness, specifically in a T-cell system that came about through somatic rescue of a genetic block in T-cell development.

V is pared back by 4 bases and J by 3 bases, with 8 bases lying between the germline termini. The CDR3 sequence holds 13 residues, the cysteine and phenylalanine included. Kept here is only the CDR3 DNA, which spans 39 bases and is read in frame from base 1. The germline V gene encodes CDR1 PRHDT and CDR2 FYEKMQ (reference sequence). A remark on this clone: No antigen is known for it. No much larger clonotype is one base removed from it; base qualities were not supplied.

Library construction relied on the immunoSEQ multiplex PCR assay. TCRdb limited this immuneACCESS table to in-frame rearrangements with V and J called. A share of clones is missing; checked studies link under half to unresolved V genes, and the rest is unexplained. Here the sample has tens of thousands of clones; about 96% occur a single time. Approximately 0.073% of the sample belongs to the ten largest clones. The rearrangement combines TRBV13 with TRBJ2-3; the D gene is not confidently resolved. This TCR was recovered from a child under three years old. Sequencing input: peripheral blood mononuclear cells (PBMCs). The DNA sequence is TGTGCCAGCAGCTCCCCCCGGACAGATACGCAGTATTTT. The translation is CASSSPRTDTQYF.